This TCR beta chain was sequenced during a study of lymphopenia after photon versus proton radiotherapy. Profiling relied on immunoSEQ multiplex PCR, and the TCRdb table lists in-frame clones only, not all of them. The repertoire consists of 42,000 or so clones, with approximately 82% occurring once and the leading ten covering over 20%. This CDR3 spans 14 amino acids. Trimming shortened V by 1 base and J by 4 bases, and 8 bases separated the two germline ends. Germline V gene sequence: CDR1 LNHNV, CDR2 YYDKDF (reference sequence). V and J are TRBV15 and TRBJ2-1; no clear D gene. The origin of this receptor is a woman between 65 and 79 years old with pancreatic cancer. The specimen was peripheral blood, collected from a patient treated with proton-based radiotherapy. As DNA, the CDR3 is TGTGCCACCAGCAGAGCCACAGATTACAATGAGCAGTTCTTC. Translated, it gives CATSRATDYNEQFF.